These 5 T cell receptor beta chains were sequenced from one sample in a study of blood T cell repertoires in COVID-19. TCRdb's table, derived via immunoSEQ multiplex PCR, lists solely in-frame clones and lacks some. The sample lists about 62,000 clones, approximately 90% occurring once. The sample taken for sequencing was peripheral blood. The receptor set was obtained from a woman aged 60-75 years with COVID-19, enrolled during active disease.

This chain's CDR3 is CASSPRTGLRQPQHF. Here the CDR3 DNA reads TGTGCCAGCAGCCCCCGGACAGGCCTCAGGCAGCCCCAGCATTTT. The chain combines TRBV11-1 with TRBJ1-5; TRBD1 agrees at 7 bases. This CDR3 contains 15 residues. The V gene end was trimmed by 5 bases and the J gene end by 7 bases; junction bases not matched to a gene: 11. The germline gives CDR1 SGHAT, CDR2 FQDESV (reference sequence).

The chain joins TRBV7-8 to TRBJ1-4; the match to TRBD1 covers 9 bases. Germline CDR1 reads SGHVS; CDR2 reads FQNEAQ. This CDR3 has 15 residues. V lost 4 bases and J lost 10; bases outside the gene matches: 10. The CDR3 sequence is CASSYGGQGMGKLFF. The CDR3 DNA reads TGTGCCAGCAGCTACGGCGGACAGGGGATGGGAAAACTGTTTTTT.

This clone was observed a few times. The chain is built from TRBV7-3 and TRBJ2-3; 10 bases are shared with TRBD2. The CDR3 runs 15 residues. Germline CDR1 SGHTA, CDR2 FQGTGA. J gave up 2 bases and V 5 bases, and 4 bases lay outside the gene matches. The CDR3 bases are TGTGCCAGCAGCCGAGCGGGAGGGTCCACAGATACGCAGTATTTT. This codes for CASSRAGGSTDTQYF.

The chain couples TRBV6-5 to TRBJ2-1, with 8 nucleotides matching TRBD2. The V and J ends lost 2 bases and 2 bases, in that order; junction bases with no gene match: 2. CDR3 length equals 15 residues. Germline loops: CDR1 MNHEY, CDR2 SVGAGI. In DNA form, the CDR3 reads TGTGCCAGCAGTTACGGCGGGAGGACCTACAATGAGCAGTTCTTC. It translates to CASSYGGRTYNEQFF.

This chain connects TRBV7-9 to TRBJ2-5, with D possibly matching TRBD1 (6 bases). V lost 1 base and J 5 bases, leaving 11 bases between the germline ends. Per germline, CDR1 SEHNR and CDR2 FQNEAQ (reference sequence). The CDR3 sequence is 14 residues long. The chain's CDR3 is CASSLVGAGETQYF. CDR3 sequence (DNA): TGTGCCAGCAGCTTAGTGGGGGCAGGGGAGACCCAGTACTTC.